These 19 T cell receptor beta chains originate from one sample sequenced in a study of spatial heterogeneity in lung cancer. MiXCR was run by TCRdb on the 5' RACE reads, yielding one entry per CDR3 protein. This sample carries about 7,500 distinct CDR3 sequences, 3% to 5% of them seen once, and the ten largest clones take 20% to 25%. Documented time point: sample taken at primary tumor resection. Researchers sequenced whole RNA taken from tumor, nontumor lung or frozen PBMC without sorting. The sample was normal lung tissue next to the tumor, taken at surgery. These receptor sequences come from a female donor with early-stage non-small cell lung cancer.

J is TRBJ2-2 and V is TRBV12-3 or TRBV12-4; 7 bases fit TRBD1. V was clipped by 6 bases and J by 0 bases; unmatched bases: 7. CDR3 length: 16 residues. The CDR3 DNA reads TGTGCCAGCAGCCGACCGGGACAGTCGAACACCGGGGAGCTGTTTTTT. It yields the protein CASSRPGQSNTGELFF.

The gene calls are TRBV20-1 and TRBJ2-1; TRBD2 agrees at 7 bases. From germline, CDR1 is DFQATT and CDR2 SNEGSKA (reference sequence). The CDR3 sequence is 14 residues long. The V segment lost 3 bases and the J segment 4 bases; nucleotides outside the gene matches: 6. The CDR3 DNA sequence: TGCAGTGCTAGGGCCACTAGCGAATACAATGAGCAGTTCTTC. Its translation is CSARATSEYNEQFF.

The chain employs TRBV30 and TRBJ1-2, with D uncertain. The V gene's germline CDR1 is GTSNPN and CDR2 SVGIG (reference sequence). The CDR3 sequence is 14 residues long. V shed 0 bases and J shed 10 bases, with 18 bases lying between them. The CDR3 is CAWSVLGSTWDYTF. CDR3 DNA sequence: TGTGCCTGGAGTGTACTAGGGTCCACCTGGGACTACACCTTC.

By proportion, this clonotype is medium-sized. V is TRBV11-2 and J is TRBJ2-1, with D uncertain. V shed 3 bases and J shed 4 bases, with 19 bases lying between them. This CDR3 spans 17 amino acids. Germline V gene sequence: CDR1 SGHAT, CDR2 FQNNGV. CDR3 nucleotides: TGTGCCAGCAGCTTCCCATCTTTAAGGTTGGGTTACAATGAGCAGTTCTTC. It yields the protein CASSFPSLRLGYNEQFF.

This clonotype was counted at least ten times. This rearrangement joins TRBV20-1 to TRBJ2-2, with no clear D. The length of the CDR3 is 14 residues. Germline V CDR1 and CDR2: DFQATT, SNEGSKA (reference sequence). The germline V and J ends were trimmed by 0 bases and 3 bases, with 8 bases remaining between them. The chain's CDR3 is CSARDLDYTGELFF. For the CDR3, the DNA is TGCAGTGCTAGAGATCTGGATTACACCGGGGAGCTGTTTTTT.

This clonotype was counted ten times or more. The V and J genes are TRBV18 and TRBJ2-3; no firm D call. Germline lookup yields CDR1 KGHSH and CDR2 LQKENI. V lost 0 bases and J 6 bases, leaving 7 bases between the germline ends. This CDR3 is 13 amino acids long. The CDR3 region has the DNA TGTGCCAGCTCACCACCAGCCAGGGATACGCAGTATTTT. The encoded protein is CASSPPARDTQYF.

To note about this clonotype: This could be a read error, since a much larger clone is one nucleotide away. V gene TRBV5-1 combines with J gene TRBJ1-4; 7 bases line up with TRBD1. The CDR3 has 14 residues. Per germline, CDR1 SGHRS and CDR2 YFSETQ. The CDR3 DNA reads TGCGTCAGCAGCGCCGGACAGGACTATGAAAAACTGTTTTTT. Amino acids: CVSSAGQDYEKLFF. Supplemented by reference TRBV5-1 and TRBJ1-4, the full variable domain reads KAGVTQTPRYLIKTRGQQVTLSCSPISGHRSVSWYQQTPGQGLQFLFEYFSETQRNKGNFPGRFSGRQFSNSRSEMNVSTLELGDSALYLCVSSAGQDYEKLFFGSGTQLSVL.

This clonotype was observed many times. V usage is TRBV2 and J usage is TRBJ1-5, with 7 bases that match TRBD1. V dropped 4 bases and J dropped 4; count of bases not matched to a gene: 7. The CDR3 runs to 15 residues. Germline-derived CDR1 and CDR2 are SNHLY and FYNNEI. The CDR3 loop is CASSVTGVGNQPQHF. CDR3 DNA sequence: TGTGCCAGCAGTGTTACAGGGGTCGGAAATCAGCCCCAGCATTTT. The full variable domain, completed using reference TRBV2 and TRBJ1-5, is EPEVTQTPSHQVTQMGQEVILRCVPISNHLYFYWYRQILGQKVEFLVSFYNNEISEKSEIFDDQFSVERPDGSNFTLKIRSTKLEDSAMYFCASSVTGVGNQPQHFGDGTRLSIL.

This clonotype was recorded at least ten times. CDR3 bases: TGTGCCAGTACCACTACGGGGACAGGGGTTGAAAAACTGTTTTTT. Amino acid sequence: CASTTTGTGVEKLFF. The chain carries TRBV19 and TRBJ1-4; 10 bases are a match to TRBD1. Trimming removed 7 bases from V and 7 bases from J; junction bases left unmatched: 9. This CDR3 region has 15 residues. The germline V gene encodes CDR1 LNHDA and CDR2 SQIVND (reference sequence).

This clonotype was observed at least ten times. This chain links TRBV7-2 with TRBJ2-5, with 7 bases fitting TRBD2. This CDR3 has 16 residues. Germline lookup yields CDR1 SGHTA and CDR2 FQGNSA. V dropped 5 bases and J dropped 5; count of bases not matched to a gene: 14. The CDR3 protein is CASSPYGLGEGETQYF. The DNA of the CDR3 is TGTGCCAGCAGCCCCTACGGTCTGGGGGAGGGGGAGACCCAGTACTTC.

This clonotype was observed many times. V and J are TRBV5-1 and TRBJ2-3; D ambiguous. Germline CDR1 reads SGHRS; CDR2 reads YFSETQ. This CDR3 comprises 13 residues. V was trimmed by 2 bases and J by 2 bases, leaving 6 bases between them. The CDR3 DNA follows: TGCGCCAGCAGCTTAGAGCTCACAGATACGCAGTATTTT. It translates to CASSLELTDTQYF.

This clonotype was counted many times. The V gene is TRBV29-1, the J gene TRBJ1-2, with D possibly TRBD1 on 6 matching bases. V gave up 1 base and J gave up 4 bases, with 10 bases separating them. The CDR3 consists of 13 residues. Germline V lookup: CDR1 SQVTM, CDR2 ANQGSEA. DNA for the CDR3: TGCAGCGTTGAAGGGGGGCAAAGCTATGGCTACACCTTC. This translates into CSVEGGQSYGYTF.

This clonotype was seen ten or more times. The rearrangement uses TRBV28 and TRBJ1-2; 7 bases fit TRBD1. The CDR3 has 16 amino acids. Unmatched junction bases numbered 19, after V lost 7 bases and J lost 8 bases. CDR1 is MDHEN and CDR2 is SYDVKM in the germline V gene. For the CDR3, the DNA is TGTGCCAGCAAAACAGGGGTTCAGTTCATGATAGCCGGCTACACCTTC. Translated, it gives CASKTGVQFMIAGYTF.

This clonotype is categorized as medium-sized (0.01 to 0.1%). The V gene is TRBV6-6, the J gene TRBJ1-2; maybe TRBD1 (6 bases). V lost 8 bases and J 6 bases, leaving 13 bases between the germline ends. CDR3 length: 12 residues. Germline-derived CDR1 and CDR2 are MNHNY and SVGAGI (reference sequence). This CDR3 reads CASQGRRNGYTF. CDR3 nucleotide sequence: TGTGCCAGCCAGGGGCGGAGGAATGGCTACACCTTC.

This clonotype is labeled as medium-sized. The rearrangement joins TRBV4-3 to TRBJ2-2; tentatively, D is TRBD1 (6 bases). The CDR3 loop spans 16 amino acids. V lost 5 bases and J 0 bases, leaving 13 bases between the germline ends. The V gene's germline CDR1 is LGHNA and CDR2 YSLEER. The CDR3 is CASSARQAPNTGELFF. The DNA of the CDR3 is TGCGCCAGCAGCGCCAGACAGGCCCCGAACACCGGGGAGCTGTTTTTT.

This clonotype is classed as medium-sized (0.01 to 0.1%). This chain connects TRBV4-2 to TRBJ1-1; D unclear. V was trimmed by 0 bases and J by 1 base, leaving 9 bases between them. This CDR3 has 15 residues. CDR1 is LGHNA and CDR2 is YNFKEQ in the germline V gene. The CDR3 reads CASSQDQMGNTEAFF. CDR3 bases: TGTGCCAGCAGCCAAGATCAGATGGGGAACACTGAAGCTTTCTTT.

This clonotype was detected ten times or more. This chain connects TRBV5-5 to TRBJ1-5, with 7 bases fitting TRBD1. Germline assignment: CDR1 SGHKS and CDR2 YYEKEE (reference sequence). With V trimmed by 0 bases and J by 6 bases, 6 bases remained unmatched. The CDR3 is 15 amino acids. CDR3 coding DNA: TGTGCCAGCAGCTTGGAGAGACAGGGAACTCAGCCCCAGCATTTT. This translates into CASSLERQGTQPQHF. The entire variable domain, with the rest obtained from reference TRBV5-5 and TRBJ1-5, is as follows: DAGVTQSPTHLIKTRGQQVTLRCSPISGHKSVSWYQQVLGQGPQFIFQYYEKEERGRGNFPDRFSARQFPNYSSELNVNALLLGDSALYLCASSLERQGTQPQHFGDGTRLSIL.

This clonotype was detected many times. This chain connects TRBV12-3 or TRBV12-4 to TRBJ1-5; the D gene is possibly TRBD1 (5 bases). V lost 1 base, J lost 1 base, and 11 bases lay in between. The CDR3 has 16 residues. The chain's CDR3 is CASSLGGGVSNQPQHF. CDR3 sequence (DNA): TGTGCCAGCAGTTTAGGGGGGGGTGTAAGCAATCAGCCCCAGCATTTT.

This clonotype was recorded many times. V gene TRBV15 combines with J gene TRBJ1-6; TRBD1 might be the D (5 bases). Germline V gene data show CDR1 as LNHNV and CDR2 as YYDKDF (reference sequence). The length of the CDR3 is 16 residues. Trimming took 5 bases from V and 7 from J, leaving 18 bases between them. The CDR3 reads CATSLSSGTRNSPLHF. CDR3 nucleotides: TGTGCCACCAGCCTAAGTTCGGGGACCCGGAATTCACCCCTCCACTTT.